This TCR beta chain appears in the sequencing data of a study of memory CD4+ T cells and cytomegalovirus serostatus. Study overall: Of the healthy Belgian adults, several were CMV seropositive and 24 seronegative. Overall study findings and caveats: CD4+ memory repertoires contained about two fifths of the roughly 160 reported CMV TCRbeta sequences.

Single viable CD3+CD4+CD8-CD45RO+ cells were sorted as the memory CD4+ T cells. Total CD4+ T cells were enriched by CD4 positive selection. Comments on this clone: The antigen is not known.

J gave up 3 bases and V 4 bases, and 5 bases lay outside the gene matches. CDR1 is SEHNR, CDR2 FQNEAQ, per germline (reference sequence). There are 14 residues in the CDR3. Repertoires were generated with immunoSEQ multiplex PCR, while TCRdb's copy carries only in-frame clones and drops some. The data show 25,000 to 35,000 clones, more than 60% seen once. The specimen sequenced was memory CD4+ T cells from blood. This TCR derives from an adult in good health and CMV-seronegative. The chain employs TRBV7-9 and TRBJ2-7, with 8 bases fitting TRBD1. The CDR3 spells CASSSRGTGYEQYF. CDR3 in DNA: TGTGCCAGCAGCTCGCGCGGGACAGGCTACGAGCAGTACTTC.